Listed here is a single TCR beta chain. Its target is unknown. This CDR3 is built from 11 residues. The data originate from a study of T cell responses to AZD1222 COVID-19 vaccine. Broader study findings: Reportedly, close to half of spike-specific TCRs are directed against unmutated variant regions. Scientists sampled the repertoires only once the peak T cell response had passed. The donor cohort was predominantly white British with a female majority, and clonal diversity may have been underestimated.

Produced via immunoSEQ multiplex PCR; TCRdb's table is partial and in-frame only. The sample has tens of thousands of clones; under 95% are singletons. The chain recombines TRBV21-1 with TRBJ1-5. TRBV21-1 is a pseudogene segment. The source was peripheral blood, collected on day 0 of MenACWY control vaccination. The clonotype comes from an adult in good health. The CDR3 nucleotides read TGTGCCAGCAGCAAAACCCCACTCCAGCATTTT. Encoded protein: CASSKTPLQHF.